The present T cell receptor beta chain was sequenced within a study of T cell clonotyping in hematopoietic cell transplantation. Profiling relied on immunoSEQ multiplex PCR, and the TCRdb table lists in-frame clones only, not all of them. Altogether approximately 9,100 clones are present, 81% being singletons, with the ten largest covering 4% to 5%. On this clone: Its target is unknown.

Study results and limitations: Recipient TCR diversity dropped after transplant; expanded clonotypes rose from day 30 to 180.

Blood collection times were about day -28 and days 30, 100, 180 posttransplant. This CDR3 spans 16 amino acids. V lost 5 bases and J lost 2, with 16 bases in between. Germline lookup yields CDR1 MNHNY and CDR2 SVGAGI (reference sequence). The sample in question was peripheral blood mononuclear cells, obtained 180 days after allogeneic stem cell transplant. The chain combines TRBV6-6 with TRBJ1-5; tentatively, D is TRBD1 (5 bases). The clonotype comes from a female patient aged 50 to 60 who had an allogeneic stem cell transplant from an unrelated donor, so the T cells may come from the graft donor. Some clones in this sample may be carry-over from other donors' samples. CDR3 sequence reads: CASSPQGTRGNQPQHF. In nucleotides, the CDR3 is TGTGCCAGCAGTCCTCAGGGAACTAGGGGCAATCAGCCCCAGCATTTT.